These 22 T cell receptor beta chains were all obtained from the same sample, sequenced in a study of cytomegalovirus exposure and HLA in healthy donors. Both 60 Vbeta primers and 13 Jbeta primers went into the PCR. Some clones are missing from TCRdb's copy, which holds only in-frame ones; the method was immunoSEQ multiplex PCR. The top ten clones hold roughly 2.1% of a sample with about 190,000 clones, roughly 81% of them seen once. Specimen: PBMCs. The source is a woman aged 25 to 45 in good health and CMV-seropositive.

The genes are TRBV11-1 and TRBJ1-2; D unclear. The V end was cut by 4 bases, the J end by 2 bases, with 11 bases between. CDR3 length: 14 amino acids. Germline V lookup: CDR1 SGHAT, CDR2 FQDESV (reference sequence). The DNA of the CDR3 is TGTGCCAGCAGCTATGGTTTGCGGAACTATGGCTACACCTTC. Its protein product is CASSYGLRNYGYTF.

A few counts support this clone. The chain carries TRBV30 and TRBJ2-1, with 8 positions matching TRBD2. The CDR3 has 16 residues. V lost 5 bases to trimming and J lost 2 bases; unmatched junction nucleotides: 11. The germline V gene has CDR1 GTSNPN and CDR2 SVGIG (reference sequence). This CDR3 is CAWGRKLAVAYNEQFF. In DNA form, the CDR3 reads TGTGCCTGGGGCCGCAAACTAGCGGTGGCCTACAATGAGCAGTTCTTC. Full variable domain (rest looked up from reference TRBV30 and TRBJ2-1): SQTIHQWPATLVQPVGSPLSLECTVEGTSNPNLYWYRQAAGRGLQLLFYSVGIGQISSEVPQNLSASRPQDRQFILSSKKLLLSDSGFYLCAWGRKLAVAYNEQFFGPGTRLTVL.

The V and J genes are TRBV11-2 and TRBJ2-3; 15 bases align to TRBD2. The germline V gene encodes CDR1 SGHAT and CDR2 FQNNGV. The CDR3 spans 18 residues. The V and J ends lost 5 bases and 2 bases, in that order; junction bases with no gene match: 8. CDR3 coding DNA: TGTGCCAGCAGCCTTGGGACTAGCGGGAGGACAATCACAGATACGCAGTATTTT. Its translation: CASSLGTSGRTITDTQYF.

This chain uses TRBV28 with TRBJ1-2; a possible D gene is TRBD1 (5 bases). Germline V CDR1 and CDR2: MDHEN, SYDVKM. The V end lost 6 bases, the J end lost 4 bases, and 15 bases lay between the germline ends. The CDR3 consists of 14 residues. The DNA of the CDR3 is TGTGCCAGCAGCCCGCGGGGGTTACCCTATGGCTACACCTTC. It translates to CASSPRGLPYGYTF.

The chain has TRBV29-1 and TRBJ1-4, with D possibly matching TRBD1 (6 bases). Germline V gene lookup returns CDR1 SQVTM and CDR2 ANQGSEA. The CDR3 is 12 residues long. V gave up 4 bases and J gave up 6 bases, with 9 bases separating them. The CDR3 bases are TGCAGCGTTGGGGGGCCCTATGAAAAACTGTTTTTT. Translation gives CSVGGPYEKLFF.

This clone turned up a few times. CDR3 protein: CASSPRRTGGDTGELFF. Written as DNA, the CDR3 is TGTGCCAGCAGTCCGCGAAGGACAGGGGGTGACACCGGGGAGCTGTTTTTT. This sequence joins TRBV7-2 and TRBJ2-2, with 10 bases that match TRBD1. The CDR3 sequence is 17 residues long. Trimming removed 6 bases from V and 3 bases from J; junction bases left unmatched: 10. Germline lookup yields CDR1 SGHTA and CDR2 FQGNSA.

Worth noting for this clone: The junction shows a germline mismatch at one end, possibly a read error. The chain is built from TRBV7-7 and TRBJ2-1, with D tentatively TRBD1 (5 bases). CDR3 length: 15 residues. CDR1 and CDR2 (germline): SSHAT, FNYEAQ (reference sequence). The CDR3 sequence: CASSSVGQGYNEQFF. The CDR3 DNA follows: TGTGCTAGCAGCTCGGTGGGGCAGGGCTACAATGAGCAGTTCTTC. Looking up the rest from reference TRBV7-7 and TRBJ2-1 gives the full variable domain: GAGVSQSPRYKVTKRGQDVTLRCDPISSHATLYWYQQALGQGPEFLTYFNYEAQPDKSGLPSDRFSAERPEGSISTLTIQRTEQRDSAMYRCASSSVGQGYNEQFFGPGTRLTVL.

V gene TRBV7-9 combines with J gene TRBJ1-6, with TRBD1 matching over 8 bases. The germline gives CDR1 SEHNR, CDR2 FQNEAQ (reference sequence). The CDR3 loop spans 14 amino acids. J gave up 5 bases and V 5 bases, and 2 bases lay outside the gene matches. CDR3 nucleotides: TGTGCCAGCAGCCCGGGACAGGATAATTCACCCCTCCACTTT. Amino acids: CASSPGQDNSPLHF.

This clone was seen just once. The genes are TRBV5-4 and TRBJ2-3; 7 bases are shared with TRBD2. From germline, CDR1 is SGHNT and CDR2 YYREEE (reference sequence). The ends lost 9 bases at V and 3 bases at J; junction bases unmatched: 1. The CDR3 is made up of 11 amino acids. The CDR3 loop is CAMGGTDTQYF. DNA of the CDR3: TGTGCCATGGGGGGGACAGATACGCAGTATTTT.

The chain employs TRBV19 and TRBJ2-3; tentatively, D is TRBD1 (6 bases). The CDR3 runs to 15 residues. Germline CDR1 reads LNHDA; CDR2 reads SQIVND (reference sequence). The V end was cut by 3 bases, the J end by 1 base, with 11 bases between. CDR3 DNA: TGTGCCAGTAGTATCGGCAGGGGCCGCACAGATACGCAGTATTTT. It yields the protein CASSIGRGRTDTQYF.

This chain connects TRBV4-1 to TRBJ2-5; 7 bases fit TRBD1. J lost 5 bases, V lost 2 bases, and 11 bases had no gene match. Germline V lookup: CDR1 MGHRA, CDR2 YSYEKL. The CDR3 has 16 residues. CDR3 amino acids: CASSQLATGSVETQYF. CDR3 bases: TGCGCCAGCAGCCAACTTGCGACAGGGTCGGTGGAGACCCAGTACTTC.

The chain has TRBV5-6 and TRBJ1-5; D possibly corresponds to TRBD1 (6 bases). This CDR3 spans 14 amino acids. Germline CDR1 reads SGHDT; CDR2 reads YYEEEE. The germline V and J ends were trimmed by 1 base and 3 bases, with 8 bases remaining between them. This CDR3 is CASSLTGYNQPQHF. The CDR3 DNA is TGTGCCAGCAGCTTGACAGGGTACAATCAGCCCCAGCATTTT.

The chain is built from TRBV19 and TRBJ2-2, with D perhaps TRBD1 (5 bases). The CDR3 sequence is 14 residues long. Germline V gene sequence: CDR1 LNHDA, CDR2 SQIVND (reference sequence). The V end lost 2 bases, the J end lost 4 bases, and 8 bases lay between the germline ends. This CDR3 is CASSILQGTGELFF. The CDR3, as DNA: TGTGCCAGTAGTATACTCCAGGGCACCGGGGAGCTGTTTTTT.

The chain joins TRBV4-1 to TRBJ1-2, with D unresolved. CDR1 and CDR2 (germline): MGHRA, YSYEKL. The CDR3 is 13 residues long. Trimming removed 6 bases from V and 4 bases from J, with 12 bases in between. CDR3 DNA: TGCGCCAGCAGTACACGGAGAGGCTATGGCTACACCTTC. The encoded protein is CASSTRRGYGYTF.

The CDR3 region is CASTRTGTAGNTIYF. The DNA of the CDR3 is TGTGCCAGCACGAGGACAGGGACGGCTGGAAACACCATATATTTT. The chain carries TRBV6-5 and TRBJ1-3; 8 nucleotides agree with TRBD1. The V segment lost 7 bases and the J segment 2 bases; nucleotides outside the gene matches: 7. The CDR3 is made up of 15 amino acids. The V gene's germline CDR1 is MNHEY and CDR2 SVGAGI.

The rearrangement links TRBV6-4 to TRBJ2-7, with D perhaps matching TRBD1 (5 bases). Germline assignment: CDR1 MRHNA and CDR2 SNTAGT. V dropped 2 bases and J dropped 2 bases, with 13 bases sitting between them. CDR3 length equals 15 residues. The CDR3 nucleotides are TGTGCCAGCAGTGACCCAGGGCAGAACCCCTACGAGCAGTACTTC. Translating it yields CASSDPGQNPYEQYF.

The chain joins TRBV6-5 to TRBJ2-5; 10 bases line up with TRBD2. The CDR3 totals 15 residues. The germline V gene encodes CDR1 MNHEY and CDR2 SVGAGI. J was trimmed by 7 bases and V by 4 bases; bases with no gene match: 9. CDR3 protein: CASSSSGGLVRTQYF. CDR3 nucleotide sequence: TGTGCCAGCAGTTCTAGCGGGGGCTTAGTTAGGACCCAGTACTTC.

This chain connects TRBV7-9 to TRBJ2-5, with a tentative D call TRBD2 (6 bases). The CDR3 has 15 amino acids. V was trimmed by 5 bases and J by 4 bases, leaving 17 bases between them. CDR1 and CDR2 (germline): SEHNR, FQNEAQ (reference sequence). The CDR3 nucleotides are TGTGCCAGCAGCCCTAGACTAGAGCTCCCAGAGACCCAGTACTTC. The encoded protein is CASSPRLELPETQYF.

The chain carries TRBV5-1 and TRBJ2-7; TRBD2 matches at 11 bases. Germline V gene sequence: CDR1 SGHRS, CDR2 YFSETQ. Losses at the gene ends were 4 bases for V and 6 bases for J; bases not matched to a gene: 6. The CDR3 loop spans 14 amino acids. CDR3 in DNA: TGCGCCAGCAGCATTAGCGGGAGGGCCCTCGAGCAGTACTTC. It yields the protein CASSISGRALEQYF. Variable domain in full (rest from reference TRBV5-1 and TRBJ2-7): KAGVTQTPRYLIKTRGQQVTLSCSPISGHRSVSWYQQTPGQGLQFLFEYFSETQRNKGNFPGRFSGRQFSNSRSEMNVSTLELGDSALYLCASSISGRALEQYFGPGTRLTVT.

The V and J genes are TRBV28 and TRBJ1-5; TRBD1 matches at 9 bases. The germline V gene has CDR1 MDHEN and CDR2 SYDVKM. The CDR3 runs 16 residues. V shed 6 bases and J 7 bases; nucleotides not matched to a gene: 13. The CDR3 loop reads CASRAPGQGIVQPQHF. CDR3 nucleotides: TGTGCCAGCAGAGCACCCGGACAGGGGATTGTACAGCCCCAGCATTTT.

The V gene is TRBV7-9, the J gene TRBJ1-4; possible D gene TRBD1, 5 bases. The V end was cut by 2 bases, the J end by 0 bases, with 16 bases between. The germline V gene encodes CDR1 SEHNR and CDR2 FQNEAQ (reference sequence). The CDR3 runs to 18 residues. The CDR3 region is CASSLRSSRVATNEKLFF. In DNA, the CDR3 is TGTGCCAGCAGCTTAAGGTCTTCCAGGGTTGCAACTAATGAAAAACTGTTTTTT.

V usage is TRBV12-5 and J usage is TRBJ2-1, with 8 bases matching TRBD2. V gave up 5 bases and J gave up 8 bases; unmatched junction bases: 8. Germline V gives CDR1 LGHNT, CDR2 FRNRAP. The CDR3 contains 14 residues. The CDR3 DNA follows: TGTGCTAGTGGTGTGAGCGGGAGTACCGATGAGCAGTTCTTC. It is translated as CASGVSGSTDEQFF.